Presented here are 5 T cell receptor beta chains from one specimen sequenced in a study of patients and donors after allogeneic stem cell transplantation. TCRdb reprocessed the RT-PCR reads via MiXCR and lists one record per CDR3 protein. The sample shows roughly 10,000 distinct CDR3 sequences, roughly 6.4% of them seen only once. Sequenced: blood, either unsorted or a sorted T cell fraction (not recorded which). These TCRs come from a human donor who was either an allogeneic HSCT recipient or a stem cell or donor lymphocyte infusion donor (not recorded which). It is not recorded whose cells these are; they may come from a transplant donor.

The V gene is TRBV25-1, the J gene TRBJ2-2; weak D call: TRBD1 (5 bases). This CDR3 region has 16 residues. Germline loops: CDR1 MGHDK, CDR2 SYGVNS. Trimming removed 5 bases from V and 1 base from J, with 14 bases in between. CDR3: CASSTLGGQNTGELFF. The CDR3 nucleotides are TGTGCCAGCAGTACCCTCGGCGGACAGAACACCGGGGAGCTGTTTTTT.

The table lists this clonotype with many counts. V usage is TRBV5-5 and J usage is TRBJ2-7; weak D call: TRBD1 (5 bases). The CDR3 is 14 residues long. Germline values: CDR1 SGHKS, CDR2 YYEKEE (reference sequence). Trimming cost V 0 bases and J 4 bases, with 11 bases left between them. The CDR3: CASSLGQGPYEQYF. DNA of the CDR3: TGTGCCAGCAGCTTGGGGCAGGGCCCTTACGAGCAGTACTTC.

The sample holds many counts of this clonotype. V is TRBV7-2 and J is TRBJ1-6; the match to TRBD1 covers 7 bases. V lost 3 bases to trimming and J lost 8 bases; unmatched junction nucleotides: 7. The CDR3 sequence is 15 residues long. Germline CDR1 is SGHTA and CDR2 is FQGNSA. The CDR3 is CASSFTGEAYSPLHF. The CDR3 nucleotides are TGTGCCAGCAGCTTTACAGGGGAAGCTTATTCACCCCTCCACTTT.

This clonotype rates as medium-sized. The chain carries TRBV20-1 and TRBJ2-7, with a tentative D call TRBD1 (5 bases). CDR3 length equals 11 residues. V lost 6 bases and J lost 7, with 13 bases in between. The germline gives CDR1 DFQATT, CDR2 SNEGSKA (reference sequence). Here the CDR3 reads CSAGPAGEQYF. CDR3 DNA: TGCAGTGCGGGGCCAGCTGGGGAGCAGTACTTC.

This clonotype was counted at least ten times. The chain employs TRBV12-3 or TRBV12-4 and TRBJ2-1, with 7 bases identical to TRBD2. CDR3 length equals 17 residues. V lost 3 bases to trimming and J lost 0 bases; unmatched junction nucleotides: 8. The CDR3 is CASSFMPGDYSYNEQFF. Written as DNA, the CDR3 is TGTGCCAGCAGTTTTATGCCGGGGGACTACTCCTACAATGAGCAGTTCTTC.